What follows describes a single T cell receptor (beta chain). The V end was cut by 3 bases, the J end by 3 bases, with 8 bases between. This CDR3 is built from 13 residues. The entry originates in a study of T cell responses to AZD1222 COVID-19 vaccine. Clones were read by immunoSEQ multiplex PCR, and TCRdb kept only the in-frame ones, dropping some. In the table there are 100,000 to 120,000 clones, 88% of which are singletons. J is TRBJ1-1 and V is TRBV12-3 or TRBV12-4; D call uncertain. The specimen was peripheral blood, collected on day 0 of AZD1222 vaccination. The receptor was isolated from an adult in good health. This CDR3 is CASSFVLDTEAFF. In DNA form, the CDR3 reads TGTGCCAGCAGTTTTGTCCTTGACACTGAAGCTTTCTTT.